The 22 T cell receptor beta chains presented below share a single source sample, sequenced in a study of Graves' ophthalmopathy and Graves' hyperthyroidism. The authors amplified TCR beta CDR3 regions from RNA transcripts. An opening RT-PCR round employed HTBI primers and preceded a second-round multiplex PCR. TCRdb reanalysed the multiplex PCR reads using MiXCR and keeps one entry per CDR3 protein. The data contain approximately 480,000 distinct CDR3 sequences, about 15% of them singletons. Sequenced: blood. These receptors all come from a woman aged 25 to 45 with Graves' ophthalmopathy.

This clonotype came up a few times. V usage is TRBV24-1 and J usage is TRBJ2-4, with 7 positions matching TRBD1. CDR3 length equals 16 residues. Looked up from germline, CDR1 is KGHDR and CDR2 is SFDVKD. V shed 4 bases and J 9 bases; nucleotides not matched to a gene: 14. CDR3 in amino acids: CATSEGDRDFGCIQYF. CDR3 in DNA: TGTGCCACCAGTGAGGGAGACAGGGATTTCGGGTGCATTCAGTACTTC.

This clonotype was counted a few times. V gene TRBV12-3 or TRBV12-4 combines with J gene TRBJ2-4, with 13 bases fitting TRBD2. This CDR3 region has 18 residues. J lost 2 bases, V lost 2 bases, and 6 bases had no gene match. The CDR3 bases are TGTGCCAGCAGTTTAACCCCGGGACTAGCGGGGACCAAAAACATTCAGTACTTC. It is translated as CASSLTPGLAGTKNIQYF.

The table lists this clonotype with many counts. This chain uses TRBV15 with TRBJ1-1; D is ambiguous. Germline V gene data show CDR1 as LNHNV and CDR2 as YYDKDF (reference sequence). Trimming pared 0 bases from V and 8 bases from J, leaving 10 bases between. The CDR3 covers 13 residues. CDR3 coding DNA: TGTGCCACCAGCAGAGATCGGGCCAGCGAAGCTTTCTTT. It is translated as CATSRDRASEAFF.

The sample holds many counts of this clonotype. The rearrangement links TRBV6-1 to TRBJ1-2, with unresolved D. V was clipped by 3 bases and J by 8 bases, with 13 bases between them. Germline values: CDR1 MNHNS, CDR2 SASEGT. This CDR3 spans 13 amino acids. The chain's CDR3 is CASSETDFGGYTF. CDR3 in DNA: TGTGCCAGCAGTGAGACGGACTTTGGCGGCTACACCTTC.

This clonotype was observed many times. V gene TRBV29-1 combines with J gene TRBJ2-7; 9 nucleotides match TRBD2. CDR1 is SQVTM, CDR2 ANQGSEA, per germline. The CDR3 extends over 13 amino acids. V was clipped by 7 bases and J by 7 bases; unmatched bases: 11. CDR3 coding DNA: TGCAGCGCCGCCCCCGGACTAGCGCGAGAGCAGTACTTC. Encoded protein: CSAAPGLAREQYF.

The genes are TRBV5-1 and TRBJ2-7; D uncertain. The CDR3 contains 13 residues. Germline-derived CDR1 and CDR2 are SGHRS and YFSETQ. V dropped 3 bases and J dropped 6 bases, with 13 bases sitting between them. CDR3 coding DNA: TGCGCCAGCAGCTCCGGCAGATCATCCGAGCAGTACTTC. Protein sequence: CASSSGRSSEQYF.

This clonotype was observed at least ten times. This chain links TRBV14 with TRBJ2-7; D is uncertain. This CDR3 has 11 amino acids. Germline assignment: CDR1 SGHDN and CDR2 FVKESK. Trimming cost V 0 bases and J 4 bases, with 1 base left between them. Here the CDR3 reads CASSQEYEQYF. CDR3 coding DNA: TGTGCCAGCAGCCAAGAGTACGAGCAGTACTTC.

Ten or more counts support this clonotype. The V gene is TRBV2, the J gene TRBJ1-1; D is perhaps TRBD1 (6 bases). V was pared by 6 bases and J by 6 bases, with 11 bases between. The CDR3 is 12 amino acids. In germline, CDR1 is SNHLY, CDR2 FYNNEI. The CDR3 spells CASRAGVSEAFF. In DNA form, the CDR3 reads TGTGCCAGCAGGGCAGGGGTGTCTGAAGCTTTCTTT. Variable domain in full (rest from reference TRBV2 and TRBJ1-1): EPEVTQTPSHQVTQMGQEVILRCVPISNHLYFYWYRQILGQKVEFLVSFYNNEISEKSEIFDDQFSVERPDGSNFTLKIRSTKLEDSAMYFCASRAGVSEAFFGQGTRLTVV.

The CDR3 DNA reads TGTGCCAGCAGTACCCGACAGGGACCCCGCTCCTACGAGCAGTACTTC. This gives the protein CASSTRQGPRSYEQYF. The genes are TRBV28 and TRBJ2-7, with TRBD1 matching 7 bases. In germline, CDR1 is MDHEN, CDR2 SYDVKM. The CDR3 loop spans 16 amino acids. After removal of 5 bases from V and 0 bases from J, the junction contained 10 bases not matched to a gene.

This clonotype was recorded many times. One junction end does not reproduce the germline sequence, and a read error may be involved. V usage is TRBV6-1 and J usage is TRBJ1-5; 8 positions match TRBD1. There are 16 residues in the CDR3. The V gene's germline CDR1 is MNHNS and CDR2 SASEGT. CDR3 DNA sequence: TGTGCCAGCAGCCCTCACAGGGGGTTAGGCAATCAACCCCAGCATTTT. Translated: CASSPHRGLGNQPQHF.

J is TRBJ2-5 and V is TRBV6-5, with D possibly matching TRBD1 (5 bases). The CDR3 runs 11 residues. Trimming removed 0 bases from V and 13 bases from J, with 9 bases in between. Germline V CDR1 and CDR2: MNHEY, SVGAGI. CDR3 DNA sequence: TGTGCCAGCAGTTACTCGTCCAGGGTGTACTTC. This translates into CASSYSSRVYF.

The V call is TRBV3-1, the J call TRBJ1-2; TRBD1 matches at 9 bases. CDR1 and CDR2 from the germline V gene are LGHDT and YNNKEL (reference sequence). Losses at the gene ends were 0 bases for V and 1 base for J; bases not matched to a gene: 3. This CDR3 contains 16 residues. CDR3 protein: CASSQETGGLNYGYTF. CDR3 nucleotides: TGTGCCAGCAGCCAAGAAACAGGGGGCCTTAACTATGGCTACACCTTC.

This clonotype was recorded a few times. The chain combines TRBV9 with TRBJ1-1, with a possible D match to TRBD1 (5 bases). With 2 bases removed from V and 5 bases from J, the gap between germline ends came to 13 bases. Per the germline V gene, CDR1 is SGDLS and CDR2 is YYNGEE. The CDR3 is made up of 14 amino acids. The CDR3 sequence is CASSVGGDLTEAFF. CDR3 DNA sequence: TGTGCCAGCAGCGTGGGGGGGGACCTAACTGAAGCTTTCTTT.

This clonotype was seen ten or more times. The J gene is TRBJ1-1, the V gene TRBV12-3 or TRBV12-4; D is undetermined. The V gene lost 1 base and the J gene lost 7 bases, with 7 bases spanning the gap. The CDR3 is 12 amino acids. The CDR3 is CASSLEGFEAFF. The CDR3 nucleotides read TGTGCCAGCAGTTTAGAAGGATTTGAAGCTTTCTTT.

This clonotype has at least ten counts. The chain links TRBV30 to TRBJ1-2; D is ambiguous. CDR1 and CDR2 from the germline V gene are GTSNPN and SVGIG (reference sequence). V dropped 0 bases and J dropped 8 bases, with 10 bases sitting between them. This CDR3 is built from 12 residues. The CDR3 coding sequence is TGTGCCTGGAGTGTATATGGCCGAGGCTACACCTTC. Translation: CAWSVYGRGYTF.

Worth noting for this clonotype: This is likely a read error, given that the CDR3 carries no conserved phenylalanine or tryptophan at its end. The V and J genes are TRBV20-1 and TRBJ2-7; TRBD2 aligns across 13 bases. The CDR3 runs 18 residues. Trimming at V came to 5 bases and at J to 2 bases, leaving 15 bases not matched to a gene. In germline, CDR1 is DFQATT, CDR2 SNEGSKA (reference sequence). The CDR3 here is CSASARTSGRQSPYEQYS. DNA for the CDR3: TGCAGTGCTTCAGCCCGGACTAGCGGGAGACAATCCCCCTACGAGCAGTACTCC.

V usage is TRBV29-1 and J usage is TRBJ1-2; D remains unclear. The CDR3 consists of 13 residues. The V and J ends lost 7 bases and 5 bases respectively, with 17 bases between them. CDR1 SQVTM and CDR2 ANQGSEA come from the germline V gene. CDR3: CSAKPEGRYGYTF. DNA of the CDR3: TGCAGCGCAAAACCGGAAGGACGGTATGGCTACACCTTC.

The chain uses TRBV6-2 or TRBV6-3 and TRBJ2-7, with TRBD2 as a possible D gene (5 bases). V was trimmed by 7 bases and J by 2 bases, leaving 15 bases between them. This CDR3 is built from 14 residues. Germline V gene data show CDR1 as MNHEY and CDR2 as SVGEGT. The CDR3 sequence: CASIPGGRTYEQYF. Here the CDR3 DNA reads TGTGCCAGCATCCCCGGAGGCAGAACCTACGAGCAGTACTTC.

The J gene is TRBJ1-5, the V gene TRBV13; D is undetermined. V was pared by 0 bases and J by 0 bases, with 15 bases between. This CDR3 has 18 amino acids. Germline V gene data show CDR1 as PRHDT and CDR2 as FYEKMQ (reference sequence). This CDR3 is CASSLGRREIYSNQPQHF. CDR3 nucleotide sequence: TGTGCCAGCAGCTTAGGACGCCGGGAGATTTATAGCAATCAGCCCCAGCATTTT.

This clonotype was seen only a few times. A read error may be the cause here, since a much bigger clone is one base away. The J gene is TRBJ1-1, the V gene TRBV5-1; 7 bases align to TRBD1. The CDR3 sequence is 13 residues long. Looked up from germline, CDR1 is SGHRS and CDR2 is YFSETQ. With V trimmed by 4 bases and J by 4 bases, 4 bases remained unmatched. This chain's CDR3 is CASSNQGGTEAFF. CDR3 DNA sequence: TGCGCCAGCAGCAATCAGGGGGGCACTGAAGCTTTCTTT. Supplemented by reference TRBV5-1 and TRBJ1-1, the full variable domain reads KAGVTQTPRYLIKTRGQQVTLSCSPISGHRSVSWYQQTPGQGLQFLFEYFSETQRNKGNFPGRFSGRQFSNSRSEMNVSTLELGDSALYLCASSNQGGTEAFFGQGTRLTVV.

The chain combines TRBV5-1 with TRBJ1-2; a weak D match, TRBD1 (5 bases). V shed 4 bases and J shed 2 bases, with 15 bases lying between them. Germline loops: CDR1 SGHRS, CDR2 YFSETQ. The CDR3 has 15 residues. The DNA for the CDR3 is TGCGCCAGCAGCCTAGTCCCGGGGGACAACTATGGCTACACCTTC. Translation: CASSLVPGDNYGYTF.

At least ten counts were recorded for this clonotype. The chain carries TRBV11-1 and TRBJ2-3, with D tentatively TRBD2 (5 bases). With 11 bases removed from V and 0 bases from J, the gap between germline ends came to 18 bases. Germline-derived CDR1 and CDR2 are SGHAT and FQDESV (reference sequence). The CDR3 extends over 15 amino acids. The CDR3 here is CAGTERTVSTDTQYF. As DNA, the CDR3 is TGTGCCGGAACCGAGCGGACGGTTAGCACAGATACGCAGTATTTT.